These 27 T cell receptor beta chains were all obtained from the same sample, sequenced in a study of cytomegalovirus exposure and HLA in healthy donors. The study ran its PCR with 60 Vbeta and 13 Jbeta primers. Libraries were prepared by immunoSEQ multiplex PCR; TCRdb keeps only in-frame clonotypes and omits some of them. The sample has about 160,000 clones; about 72% are singletons. Sequencing was carried out using PBMCs. These receptors were obtained from a man between 45 and 60 years old in good health and CMV-seropositive.

This sequence joins TRBV27 and TRBJ1-2; TRBD1 is a possible D gene (6 bases). From germline, CDR1 is MNHEY and CDR2 SMNVEV (reference sequence). V lost 7 bases and J lost 4, with 10 bases in between. This CDR3 spans 12 amino acids. CDR3 amino acids: CASKGGGYGYTF. The DNA of the CDR3 is TGTGCCAGCAAGGGAGGGGGCTATGGCTACACCTTC.

This sequence joins TRBV5-4 and TRBJ2-7; TRBD1 matches at 7 bases. The CDR3 loop spans 16 amino acids. Trimming removed 0 bases from V and 0 bases from J; junction bases left unmatched: 6. Germline V gene lookup returns CDR1 SGHNT and CDR2 YYREEE (reference sequence). In nucleotides, the CDR3 is TGTGCCAGCAGCTTGGGGTCGGGACAGACCTCCTACGAGCAGTACTTC. Amino acid sequence: CASSLGSGQTSYEQYF.

The V and J genes are TRBV5-4 and TRBJ2-1; D gene ambiguous. Deletions cut 0 bases from V and 5 bases from J, with 18 bases between. Germline V CDR1 and CDR2: SGHNT, YYREEE (reference sequence). The CDR3 totals 17 residues. DNA for the CDR3: TGTGCCAGCAGCTTGGGGGCCGGCCTCACGGATAACAATGAGCAGTTCTTC. Encoded protein: CASSLGAGLTDNNEQFF.

The chain uses TRBV6-5 and TRBJ1-2; 10 nucleotides align to TRBD1. This CDR3 comprises 15 residues. The germline gives CDR1 MNHEY, CDR2 SVGAGI. With V trimmed by 5 bases and J by 4 bases, 7 bases remained unmatched. CDR3 protein: CASSKNRDRGYGYTF. The CDR3 region has the DNA TGTGCCAGCAGTAAAAACCGGGACAGGGGCTATGGCTACACCTTC.

CDR3 protein: CASSLRRVGELFF. As DNA, the CDR3 is TGTGCCAGCAGTTTAAGGAGGGTCGGGGAGCTGTTTTTT. This chain links TRBV27 with TRBJ2-2, with D possibly matching TRBD2 (6 bases). Trimming took 2 bases from V and 7 from J, leaving 8 bases between them. CDR1 and CDR2 from the germline V gene are MNHEY and SMNVEV (reference sequence). This CDR3 has 13 residues.

This rearrangement joins TRBV18 to TRBJ1-3; D may be TRBD1 (6 bases). Germline V gene data show CDR1 as KGHSH and CDR2 as LQKENI. V shed 3 bases and J shed 4 bases, with 19 bases lying between them. This CDR3 region has 17 residues. The CDR3 coding sequence is TGTGCCAGCTCACCGAGACAGGTTGGAGTGTCGGGAAACACCATATATTTT. This gives the protein CASSPRQVGVSGNTIYF.

The chain recombines TRBV6-5 with TRBJ1-2; 7 bases line up with TRBD1. Per germline, CDR1 MNHEY and CDR2 SVGAGI. This CDR3 contains 13 residues. Unmatched junction bases numbered 3, after V lost 0 bases and J lost 8 bases. The CDR3 DNA follows: TGTGCCAGCAGTTACTCGACAGGGATAGGCTACACCTTC. This sequence encodes CASSYSTGIGYTF.

The chain recombines TRBV18 with TRBJ1-3; D possibly corresponds to TRBD1 (6 bases). This CDR3 spans 15 amino acids. Trimming removed 3 bases from V and 0 bases from J, with 9 bases in between. CDR1 is KGHSH and CDR2 is LQKENI in the germline V gene. This CDR3 is CASSPKGGSGNTIYF. The CDR3 DNA reads as TGTGCCAGCTCACCCAAAGGGGGCTCTGGAAACACCATATATTTT.

This clone was seen only once. The chain employs TRBV6-1 and TRBJ2-2; TRBD2 aligns across 8 bases. The length of the CDR3 is 17 residues. Losses at the gene ends were 4 bases for V and 2 bases for J; bases not matched to a gene: 9. Germline-derived CDR1 and CDR2 are MNHNS and SASEGT. CDR3 region: CASSGGSGAYNTGELFF. The CDR3 region has the DNA TGTGCCAGCAGTGGGGGTAGCGGGGCCTATAACACCGGGGAGCTGTTTTTT.

The chain combines TRBV18 with TRBJ1-3; no firm D call. Looked up from germline, CDR1 is KGHSH and CDR2 is LQKENI. This CDR3 contains 15 residues. The V gene lost 6 bases and the J gene lost 4 bases, with 16 bases spanning the gap. This CDR3 is CASSDPLFGGNTIYF. The CDR3 DNA sequence: TGTGCCAGCTCCGACCCCTTGTTCGGGGGAAACACCATATATTTT.

The chain carries TRBV4-1 and TRBJ2-7, with 9 bases aligning to TRBD1. J gave up 6 bases and V 0 bases, and 3 bases lay outside the gene matches. The length of the CDR3 is 14 residues. Germline assignment: CDR1 MGHRA and CDR2 YSYEKL. The CDR3 bases are TGCGCCAGCAGCCAAGATCACAGGGGGCGCGAGCAGTACTTC. Translated, it gives CASSQDHRGREQYF.

This sequence joins TRBV9 and TRBJ2-1; D is perhaps TRBD2 (7 bases). CDR3 length: 17 amino acids. Per the germline V gene, CDR1 is SGDLS and CDR2 is YYNGEE. Trimming stripped 0 bases from V and 2 bases from J, with 15 bases between. CDR3 nucleotides: TGTGCCAGCAGCGTAGCTAAGGGGGGGAAAACCTACAATGAGCAGTTCTTC. Its protein product is CASSVAKGGKTYNEQFF.

This clone was counted once. The chain employs TRBV18 and TRBJ2-3, with D tentatively TRBD2 (5 bases). The CDR3 is 16 amino acids. CDR1 KGHSH and CDR2 LQKENI come from the germline V gene. Deletions cut 1 base from V and 0 bases from J, with 11 bases between. The CDR3 nucleotides read TGTGCCAGCTCACCACAAATAGGGAGCAGCACAGATACGCAGTATTTT. It specifies CASSPQIGSSTDTQYF.

The chain employs TRBV5-1 and TRBJ2-1, with D maybe TRBD2 (6 bases). Germline CDR1 reads SGHRS; CDR2 reads YFSETQ. There are 15 residues in the CDR3. Trimming removed 2 bases from V and 3 bases from J, with 12 bases in between. For the CDR3, the DNA is TGCGCCAGCAGCTTAGGAGGGGTGGGCTACAATGAGCAGTTCTTC. Its translation is CASSLGGVGYNEQFF.

This sequence joins TRBV18 and TRBJ2-3, with D maybe TRBD2 (7 bases). The ends were cut back, 6 bases at V and 0 bases at J, with 19 bases in the middle. Germline CDR1 is KGHSH and CDR2 is LQKENI. The CDR3 runs 17 residues. CDR3 in DNA: TGTGCCAGCTCCCAGTCTGCGGGGGCCCCCAGCACAGATACGCAGTATTTT. Its protein is CASSQSAGAPSTDTQYF.

The rearrangement uses TRBV6-6 and TRBJ2-3; tentatively, D is TRBD1 (6 bases). Trimming took off 7 bases at V and 4 bases at J, with 18 bases between the two ends. This CDR3 is 15 amino acids long. CDR1 and CDR2 from the germline V gene are MNHNY and SVGAGI (reference sequence). Here the CDR3 DNA reads TGTGCCAGCACTCTAAACAGGGTTGGAGCAGATACGCAGTATTTT. It encodes CASTLNRVGADTQYF.

The table lists this clone with a count of one. The V call is TRBV6-6, the J call TRBJ1-2; D remains unclear. The CDR3 covers 15 residues. The germline gives CDR1 MNHNY, CDR2 SVGAGI (reference sequence). Trimming pared 5 bases from V and 4 bases from J, leaving 17 bases between. In DNA, the CDR3 is TGTGCCAGCAGTCTAGGACTTCCGGGCGTCTATGGCTACACCTTC. Translated, it gives CASSLGLPGVYGYTF.

This clone was observed a few times. This chain links TRBV13 with TRBJ1-6, with D perhaps TRBD1 (6 bases). CDR1 and CDR2 (germline): PRHDT, FYEKMQ (reference sequence). The CDR3 runs 18 residues. With 1 base removed from V and 0 bases from J, the gap between germline ends came to 13 bases. CDR3 in DNA: TGTGCCAGCAGCTTAGAGGGACACTCGAGCTCCTATAATTCACCCCTCCACTTT. It specifies CASSLEGHSSSYNSPLHF. Combining the CDR3 with reference TRBV13 and TRBJ1-6 gives the whole variable domain AAGVIQSPRHLIKEKRETATLKCYPIPRHDTVYWYQQGPGQDPQFLISFYEKMQSDKGSIPDRFSAQQFSDYHSELNMSSLELGDSALYFCASSLEGHSSSYNSPLHFGNGTRLTVT.

The V and J genes are TRBV11-2 and TRBJ1-3; 7 nucleotides align to TRBD1. The germline V gene has CDR1 SGHAT and CDR2 FQNNGV. CDR3 size: 18 residues. The ends lost 0 bases at V and 3 bases at J; junction bases unmatched: 11. CDR3 loop: CASSLDWGQPSFGNTIYF. The DNA for the CDR3 is TGTGCCAGCAGCTTAGATTGGGGACAGCCATCTTTTGGAAACACCATATATTTT.

The chain couples TRBV19 to TRBJ1-5, with D tentatively TRBD1 (6 bases). The CDR3 contains 17 residues. V was cut by 2 bases and J by 5 bases, with 19 bases left in between. Germline V gene sequence: CDR1 LNHDA, CDR2 SQIVND (reference sequence). CDR3 sequence reads: CASSIQGKSISHQPQHF. For the CDR3, the DNA is TGTGCCAGTAGTATACAGGGGAAAAGCATCAGCCATCAGCCCCAGCATTTT.

The chain links TRBV6-4 to TRBJ2-7; 11 positions agree with TRBD2. CDR3 length: 15 amino acids. After removal of 7 bases from V and 1 base from J, the junction contained 6 bases not matched to a gene. Germline loops: CDR1 MRHNA, CDR2 SNTAGT. The CDR3 nucleotides read TGTGCCAGCACCCCTAGCGGGGGGTCATCCTACGAGCAGTACTTC. Protein product: CASTPSGGSSYEQYF.

CDR3 region: CASGNSGGELYGYTF. The CDR3, as DNA: TGTGCTAGTGGAAATTCAGGGGGAGAACTCTATGGCTACACCTTC. The chain has TRBV12-5 and TRBJ1-2; 7 nucleotides agree with TRBD1. The CDR3 is 15 residues long. The germline gives CDR1 LGHNT, CDR2 FRNRAP. The V gene end was trimmed by 6 bases and the J gene end by 4 bases; junction bases not matched to a gene: 11.

The V gene is TRBV6-5, the J gene TRBJ2-7; 11 bases line up with TRBD1. Germline V gene lookup returns CDR1 MNHEY and CDR2 SVGAGI. The CDR3 length is 14 residues. Unmatched junction bases numbered 3, after V lost 5 bases and J lost 3 bases. CDR3 nucleotide sequence: TGTGCCAGCAGTAGGGACAGGGGGAACTACGAGCAGTACTTC. Protein sequence: CASSRDRGNYEQYF.

The chain uses TRBV9 and TRBJ1-4, with D possibly being TRBD1 (5 bases). In germline, CDR1 is SGDLS, CDR2 YYNGEE. Trimming shortened V by 1 base and J by 5 bases, and 9 bases separated the two germline ends. CDR3 length: 14 amino acids. The DNA of the CDR3 is TGTGCCAGCAGCGTATGGGGGGACAATGAAAAACTGTTTTTT. Translated: CASSVWGDNEKLFF.

The chain uses TRBV27 and TRBJ2-7; 12 nucleotides line up with TRBD1. This CDR3 comprises 16 residues. CDR1 and CDR2 (germline): MNHEY, SMNVEV (reference sequence). Losses at the gene ends were 5 bases for V and 2 bases for J; bases not matched to a gene: 7. CDR3 amino acids: CASSPQGQGAPYEQYF. CDR3 sequence (DNA): TGTGCCAGCAGTCCCCAGGGACAGGGGGCACCCTACGAGCAGTACTTC.

This chain links TRBV9 with TRBJ2-2, with D possibly TRBD1 on 5 matching bases. V lost 3 bases and J 0 bases, leaving 9 bases between the germline ends. Germline CDR1 SGDLS, CDR2 YYNGEE. This CDR3 contains 15 residues. For the CDR3, the DNA is TGTGCCAGCAGCGGCGGACACGCGAACACCGGGGAGCTGTTTTTT. Encoded protein: CASSGGHANTGELFF.

The V gene is TRBV5-1, the J gene TRBJ2-3; no firm D call. The germline V and J ends were trimmed by 0 bases and 0 bases, with 11 bases remaining between them. The CDR3 sequence is 16 residues long. The V gene's germline CDR1 is SGHRS and CDR2 YFSETQ. CDR3 sequence (DNA): TGCGCCAGCAGCTTGGGAGAGGCCAGAAGCACAGATACGCAGTATTTT. Translation gives CASSLGEARSTDTQYF. Together with reference TRBV5-1 and TRBJ2-3, the CDR3 gives the full variable domain: KAGVTQTPRYLIKTRGQQVTLSCSPISGHRSVSWYQQTPGQGLQFLFEYFSETQRNKGNFPGRFSGRQFSNSRSEMNVSTLELGDSALYLCASSLGEARSTDTQYFGPGTRLTVL.